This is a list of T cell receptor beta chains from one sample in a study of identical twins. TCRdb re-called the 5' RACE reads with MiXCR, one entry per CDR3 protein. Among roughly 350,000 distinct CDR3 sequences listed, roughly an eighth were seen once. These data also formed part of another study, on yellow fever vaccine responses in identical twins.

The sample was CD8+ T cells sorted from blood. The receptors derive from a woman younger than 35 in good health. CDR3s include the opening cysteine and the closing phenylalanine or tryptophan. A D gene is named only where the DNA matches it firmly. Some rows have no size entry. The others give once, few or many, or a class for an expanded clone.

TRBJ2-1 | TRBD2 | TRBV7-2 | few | TGTGCCAGCGGACCCAGCGGGAGTCCCTACAATGAGCAGTTCTTC | CASGPSGSPYNEQFF
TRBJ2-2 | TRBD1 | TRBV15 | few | TGTGCCACCAGCAGTGACAGGGAGCCTTCCGGGGAGCTGTTTTTT | CATSSDREPSGELFF
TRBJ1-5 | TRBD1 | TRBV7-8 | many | TGTGCCAGCAGCTTAGTACAGGGGGTAAATCAGCCCCAGCATTTT | CASSLVQGVNQPQHF
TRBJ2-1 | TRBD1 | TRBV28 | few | TGTGCCAGCAGGAGCGGACAGGGATCCTACAATGAGCAGTTCTTC | CASRSGQGSYNEQFF
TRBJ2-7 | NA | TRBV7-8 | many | TGTGCCAGCAGCCCCGGAGGGGGCGAGTTCTCCTACGAGCAGTACTTC | CASSPGGGEFSYEQYF
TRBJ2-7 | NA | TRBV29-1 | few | TGCAGCGTTGTTGCCGACGGAGCGGGCGCAGGGTACGAGCAGTACTTC | CSVVADGAGAGYEQYF
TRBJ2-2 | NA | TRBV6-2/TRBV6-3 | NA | TGTGCCAGCAGTCCCCCTGACGGCGCCGGGGAGCTGTTTTTT | CASSPPDGAGELFF
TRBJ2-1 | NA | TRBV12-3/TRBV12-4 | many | TGTGCCAGCAGCACCGGGACCGTGGGGGAGCAGTTCTTC | CASSTGTVGEQFF
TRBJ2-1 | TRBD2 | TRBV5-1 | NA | TGCGCCAGCAGCGGGGAGCGGGACCCGGGAAATGAGCAGTTCTTC | CASSGERDPGNEQFF
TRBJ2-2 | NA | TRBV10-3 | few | TGTGCCATCAGTGAGTCGGGCGACACCGGGGAGCTGTTTTTT | CAISESGDTGELFF
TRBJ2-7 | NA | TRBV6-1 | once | TGTGCCAGCAGTACGACTCAAAACAGGGATCGACCTTCCTACGAGCAGTACTTC | CASSTTQNRDRPSYEQYF
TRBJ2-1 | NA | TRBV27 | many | TGTGCCAGCAGTCTACAGGGTAGGGGGTCCAATGAGCAGTTCTTC | CASSLQGRGSNEQFF
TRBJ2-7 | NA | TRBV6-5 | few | TGTGCCAGCAGTTACCCCACCGATACTCAGCTCTACGAGCAGTACTTC | CASSYPTDTQLYEQYF
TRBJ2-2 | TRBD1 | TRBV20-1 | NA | TGCAGTGCTAAGGGGACAGTAGCCACCGGGGAGCTGTTTTTT | CSAKGTVATGELFF
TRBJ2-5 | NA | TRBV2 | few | TGTGCCAGCACAGCGCTGTACCAAGAGACCCAGTACTTC | CASTALYQETQYF
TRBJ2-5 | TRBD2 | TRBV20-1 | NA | TGCAGTGCTAGAGGGCTAGCGGGATGGGAGACCCAGTACTTC | CSARGLAGWETQYF
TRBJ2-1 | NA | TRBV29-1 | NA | TGCAGCGTTGAGGTGGTAGATTACAATGAGCAGTTCTTC | CSVEVVDYNEQFF
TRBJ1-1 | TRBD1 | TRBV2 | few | TGTGCCAGCAGAAGGGTCCGACAGGGTGAAGGCCCTGAAGCTTTCTTT | CASRRVRQGEGPEAFF
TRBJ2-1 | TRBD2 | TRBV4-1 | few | TGCGCCAGCAGCCAAGCCCCGACTAGCGGGAGTCATGAGCAGTTCTTC | CASSQAPTSGSHEQFF
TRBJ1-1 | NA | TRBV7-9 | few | TGTGCCAGCAGCTCAACCGAAGGGGGGAGCACTGAAGCTTTCTTT | CASSSTEGGSTEAFF
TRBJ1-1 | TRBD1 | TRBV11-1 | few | TGTGCCAGCAGCTTAGGGGGAACAGGGGAGTACTTGAGGACTGAAGCTTTCTTT | CASSLGGTGEYLRTEAFF
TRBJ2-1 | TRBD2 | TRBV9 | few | TGTGCCAGCAGCGTCGGGGGGGGCTGGGGGAATGAGCAGTTCTTC | CASSVGGGWGNEQFF
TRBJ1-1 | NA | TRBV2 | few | TGTGCCAGCAGTGAAAATCTCCCCAACGAAGCTTTCTTT | CASSENLPNEAFF
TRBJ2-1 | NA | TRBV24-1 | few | TGTGCCACCGGGGGCGGGAGCAATGAGCAGTTCTTC | CATGGGSNEQFF
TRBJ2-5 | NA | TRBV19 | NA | TGTGCCAGTAGTATAGCTTTGGGAGAGACCCAGTACTTC | CASSIALGETQYF
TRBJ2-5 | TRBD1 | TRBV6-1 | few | TGTGCCAGCAGTACAGGGGGCCAAGAGACCCAGTACTTC | CASSTGGQETQYF
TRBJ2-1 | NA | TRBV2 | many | TGTGCCACTAGCGACCGGAGCTCCTACAATGAGCAGTTCTTC | CATSDRSSYNEQFF
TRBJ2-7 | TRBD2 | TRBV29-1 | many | TGCAGCGTTGGGACTAGCGGTCCCTACGAGCAGTACTTC | CSVGTSGPYEQYF